This T cell receptor (beta chain) was documented in a study of shared clonotypes between healthy human individuals. Over several immunoSEQ plates, each subset's genomic DNA was distributed in even portions. When replicate PCRs were run on sorted subsets, they used about 220 ng DNA, tens of thousands of T cell genomes. Sequencing used immunoSEQ multiplex PCR; TCRdb keeps in-frame clones, though not all of them. The repertoire holds 600,000 to 750,000 clones, about three quarters seen once, with under 2% in the top ten. This clone turned up a few times. Its antigen is currently unknown. Overall study results and limits: With few donors, the genetic and exposure-history diversity represented was limited. Across several donors, naive CD4 shared around 5.4%, naive CD8 around 3.8%, memory CD4 more than 2%, memory CD8 0.4%.

The CDR3 has 15 amino acids. J was trimmed by 9 bases and V by 0 bases; bases with no gene match: 7. Germline CDR1 is MRHNA and CDR2 is SNTAGT. The sequencing input was memory CD4+ T cells sorted from blood. Subset indicated: CD45RA-negative fraction. The TCR originated in a woman in her 30s in good health. The chain carries TRBV6-4 and TRBJ2-1; 8 nucleotides line up with TRBD2. CDR3 sequence: CASSDSSLAGSEQFF. CDR3 DNA: TGTGCCAGCAGTGACTCGAGCCTAGCGGGTAGTGAGCAGTTCTTC.